The 24 T cell receptor beta chains below were found in one sample sequenced in a study of Ad26.COV2.S vaccination and SARS-CoV-2 variants. Profiled with immunoSEQ multiplex PCR; TCRdb holds only in-frame clones, not every one. Here the sample spans around 420,000 clones, 85% to 90% being singletons. The treatment was: around 19 received Ad26.COV2.S at low or high dose, single or two shots; five or six received placebo; per-sample allocation not given. Each sample was drawn 63 days after the first injection (of vaccine or placebo). Sequences were derived from peripheral blood, sampled in a trial of Ad26.COV2.S vaccine versus placebo. Receptors were obtained from a person between 18 and 60 years old who received the Ad26.COV2.S COVID-19 vaccine or a placebo.

The chain uses TRBV11-2 and TRBJ2-3, with D perhaps being TRBD1 or TRBD2 (5 bases each). The germline V and J ends were trimmed by 5 bases and 8 bases, with 17 bases remaining between them. The CDR3 length is 14 residues. CDR1 and CDR2 (germline): SGHAT, FQNNGV. The CDR3 loop is CASSPGPDPGTQYF. The CDR3 bases are TGTGCCAGCAGCCCGGGACCAGACCCAGGTACGCAGTATTTT.

J is TRBJ1-4 and V is TRBV29-1; TRBD1 matches at 7 bases. This CDR3 contains 14 residues. Germline CDR1 and CDR2: SQVTM and ANQGSEA. V trimming: 2 bases; J trimming: 2 bases; junction bases outside the gene matches: 2. CDR3 bases: TGCAGCGTTGAATCAGGGGGGACTAATGAAAAACTGTTTTTT. It encodes CSVESGGTNEKLFF.

CDR3 coding DNA: TGTGCCAGCAGCTTAGTTGACGGATCTAACTATGGCTACACCTTC. Its protein is CASSLVDGSNYGYTF. The chain recombines TRBV7-2 with TRBJ1-2; D ambiguous. V lost 1 base to trimming and J lost 0 bases, with 9 bases between them. Germline CDR1 SGHTA, CDR2 FQGNSA. The CDR3 runs to 15 residues. Together with reference TRBV7-2 and TRBJ1-2, the CDR3 gives the full variable domain: GAGVSQSPSNKVTEKGKDVELRCDPISGHTALYWYRQSLGQGLEFLIYFQGNSAPDKSGLPSDRFSAERTGGSVSTLTIQRTQQEDSAVYLCASSLVDGSNYGYTFGSGTRLTVV.

This clone was counted a single time. This rearrangement joins TRBV5-5 to TRBJ1-1; D gene ambiguous. V gave up 4 bases and J gave up 1 base, with 11 bases separating them. CDR3 length equals 14 residues. Per the germline V gene, CDR1 is SGHKS and CDR2 is YYEKEE (reference sequence). CDR3 in DNA: TGTGCCAGCAGCGCGCATGAGAGGAACACTGAAGCTTTCTTT. Its protein product is CASSAHERNTEAFF.

This clone was counted a few times. The chain combines TRBV5-1 with TRBJ2-6; D gene ambiguous. Trimming cost V 1 base and J 2 bases, with 4 bases left between them. CDR1 is SGHRS, CDR2 YFSETQ, per germline. The CDR3 is 14 residues long. The CDR3 sequence: CASSLNAGANVLTF. CDR3 nucleotides: TGCGCCAGCAGCTTGAATGCTGGGGCCAACGTCCTGACTTTC.

The chain recombines TRBV5-6 with TRBJ1-6; no reliable D call. CDR3 length: 12 residues. The V gene lost 1 base and the J gene lost 10 bases, with 6 bases spanning the gap. Germline V CDR1 and CDR2: SGHDT, YYEEEE. In DNA form, the CDR3 reads TGTGCCAGCAGCTTGACCTACTCACCCCTCCACTTT. Translation: CASSLTYSPLHF.

The genes are TRBV5-6 and TRBJ1-6, with D hard to call. This CDR3 has 14 amino acids. Trimming stripped 0 bases from V and 7 bases from J, with 8 bases between. CDR1 is SGHDT, CDR2 YYEEEE, per germline. The CDR3 loop reads CASSLGGVNSPLHF. The CDR3 region has the DNA TGTGCCAGCAGCTTGGGAGGAGTCAATTCACCCCTCCACTTT.

J is TRBJ2-7 and V is TRBV4-1; possible D gene TRBD2, 6 bases. CDR3 length equals 15 residues. Germline CDR1 reads MGHRA; CDR2 reads YSYEKL. Trimming took off 1 base at V and 4 bases at J, with 14 bases between the two ends. CDR3 nucleotide sequence: TGCGCCAGCAGCCAAGCACCGGGGGTTTCGTACGAGCAGTACTTC. It is translated as CASSQAPGVSYEQYF.

CDR3 DNA: TGTGCCAGCAGTTACTCAATTCGGGACTATCGCGATGAGCAGTTCTTC. This sequence encodes CASSYSIRDYRDEQFF. This chain joins TRBV6-2 or TRBV6-3 and TRBJ2-1; 7 nucleotides align to TRBD2. The length of the CDR3 is 16 residues. Germline V lookup: CDR1 MNHEY, CDR2 SVGEGT. V was pared by 0 bases and J by 8 bases, with 10 bases of the junction left unmatched.

The chain carries TRBV7-2 and TRBJ2-3, with TRBD2 matching over 9 bases. J lost 7 bases, V lost 5 bases, and 19 bases had no gene match. CDR1 SGHTA and CDR2 FQGNSA come from the germline V gene. This CDR3 region has 18 residues. The DNA of the CDR3 is TGTGCCAGCAGCCCCCGCCTCAGCGGGGGGCCGGGTTTGTATACGCAGTATTTT. Protein sequence: CASSPRLSGGPGLYTQYF.

The chain couples TRBV9 to TRBJ1-3; D not resolved. Germline loops: CDR1 SGDLS, CDR2 YYNGEE. Trimming shortened V by 0 bases and J by 4 bases, and 8 bases separated the two germline ends. The CDR3 is made up of 14 amino acids. CDR3 DNA: TGTGCCAGCAGCGTAGTGGCGGTGGGAAACACCATATATTTT. It yields the protein CASSVVAVGNTIYF. Complete variable domain (other parts from reference TRBV9 and TRBJ1-3): DSGVTQTPKHLITATGQRVTLRCSPRSGDLSVYWYQQSLDQGLQFLIQYYNGEERAKGNILERFSAQQFPDLHSELNLSSLELGDSALYFCASSVVAVGNTIYFGEGSWLTVV.

J is TRBJ1-2 and V is TRBV7-2; 7 bases are a match to TRBD1. The CDR3 runs to 13 residues. Unmatched junction bases numbered 5, after V lost 6 bases and J lost 4 bases. Germline V gene sequence: CDR1 SGHTA, CDR2 FQGNSA. The CDR3 reads CASSRTGVYGYTF. The CDR3 DNA reads TGTGCCAGCAGTCGCACAGGGGTCTATGGCTACACCTTC. Looking up the rest from reference TRBV7-2 and TRBJ1-2 gives the full variable domain: GAGVSQSPSNKVTEKGKDVELRCDPISGHTALYWYRQSLGQGLEFLIYFQGNSAPDKSGLPSDRFSAERTGGSVSTLTIQRTQQEDSAVYLCASSRTGVYGYTFGSGTRLTVV.

The rearrangement uses TRBV28 and TRBJ2-7; 7 positions agree with TRBD2. V lost 5 bases and J lost 3; bases outside the gene matches: 7. This CDR3 spans 14 amino acids. Germline CDR1 MDHEN, CDR2 SYDVKM. This CDR3 reads CASSPRGVYYEQYF. CDR3 sequence (DNA): TGTGCCAGCAGTCCCCGGGGGGTGTACTACGAGCAGTACTTC. Looking up the rest from reference TRBV28 and TRBJ2-7 gives the full variable domain: DVKVTQSSRYLVKRTGEKVFLECVQDMDHENMFWYRQDPGLGLRLIYFSYDVKMKEKGDIPEGYSVSREKKERFSLILESASTNQTSMYLCASSPRGVYYEQYFGPGTRLTVT.

The chain joins TRBV4-1 to TRBJ2-7; 9 bases align to TRBD1. V lost 4 bases and J lost 2; bases outside the gene matches: 9. Per the germline V gene, CDR1 is MGHRA and CDR2 is YSYEKL. The CDR3 length is 16 residues. CDR3 loop: CASSRNDRQGAYEQYF. The CDR3 DNA reads as TGCGCCAGCAGCCGGAATGATCGACAGGGGGCCTACGAGCAGTACTTC.

This clone came up once. This sequence joins TRBV28 and TRBJ1-4; 12 bases are a match to TRBD1. The CDR3 extends over 19 amino acids. Germline V gene data show CDR1 as MDHEN and CDR2 as SYDVKM. V shed 2 bases and J 1 base; nucleotides not matched to a gene: 8. In DNA form, the CDR3 reads TGTGCCAGCAGTTTAGATATGGGACAGGGGGCGATAACTAATGAAAAACTGTTTTTT. Amino acids: CASSLDMGQGAITNEKLFF.

This clone was counted only a few times. The gene calls are TRBV2 and TRBJ1-2; the D gene is possibly TRBD1 (5 bases). V was trimmed by 4 bases and J by 5 bases, leaving 14 bases between them. The CDR3 runs 14 residues. CDR1 SNHLY and CDR2 FYNNEI come from the germline V gene. The CDR3 nucleotides are TGTGCCAGCAGTGCCTTTCCCAGGGCGTATGGCTACACCTTC. Amino acids: CASSAFPRAYGYTF. The complete variable domain, with remaining parts taken from reference TRBV2 and TRBJ1-2, reads EPEVTQTPSHQVTQMGQEVILRCVPISNHLYFYWYRQILGQKVEFLVSFYNNEISEKSEIFDDQFSVERPDGSNFTLKIRSTKLEDSAMYFCASSAFPRAYGYTFGSGTRLTVV.

This sequence joins TRBV7-9 and TRBJ1-4, with D unclear. V was trimmed by 2 bases and J by 2 bases, leaving 15 bases between them. This CDR3 has 17 residues. Germline loops: CDR1 SEHNR, CDR2 FQNEAQ (reference sequence). The CDR3 coding sequence is TGTGCCAGCAGCTTAATTTTTGGGGAAACTACTAATGAAAAACTGTTTTTT. As protein: CASSLIFGETTNEKLFF.

A single count supports this clone. The rearrangement joins TRBV7-9 to TRBJ1-4; D not resolved. This CDR3 region has 15 residues. V was clipped by 0 bases and J by 8 bases, with 13 bases between them. The germline V gene encodes CDR1 SEHNR and CDR2 FQNEAQ (reference sequence). The CDR3 nucleotides are TGTGCCAGCAGCTTAGCGGCAGTAGAAATGGAAAAACTGTTTTTT. As protein: CASSLAAVEMEKLFF.

DNA for the CDR3: TGTGCCTGGAGCCTCTCCTACAATGAGCAGTTCTTC. It encodes CAWSLSYNEQFF. The rearrangement links TRBV30 to TRBJ2-1; D not resolved. V gave up 3 bases and J gave up 0 bases, with 3 bases separating them. Germline CDR1 is GTSNPN and CDR2 is SVGIG (reference sequence). The CDR3 totals 12 residues.

This clone was detected a few times. J is TRBJ1-6 and V is TRBV9; 10 bases map to TRBD1. This CDR3 has 18 amino acids. Germline CDR1 is SGDLS and CDR2 is YYNGEE. V gave up 3 bases and J gave up 1 base; unmatched junction bases: 7. CDR3 nucleotide sequence: TGTGCCAGCAGCGGCTCGGGACAGGGGTTTTCCTATAATTCACCCCTCCACTTT. Its translation is CASSGSGQGFSYNSPLHF.

For this clone: Compared with germline, one end of the junction differs, possibly owing to a read error. The sample holds other DNA sequences that translate to the same CDR3. The chain recombines TRBV18 with TRBJ1-1; TRBD1 matches at 8 bases. The CDR3 length is 15 residues. CDR1 and CDR2 (germline): KGHSH, LQKENI. CDR3 sequence: CASSPQGQGREKAFF. Here the CDR3 DNA reads TGTGCTAGCTCACCACAAGGACAGGGAAGGGAGAAGGCTTTCTTT.

The rearrangement links TRBV30 to TRBJ2-2; TRBD2 aligns across 16 bases. The CDR3 spans 19 residues. After removal of 3 bases from V and 4 bases from J, the junction contained 11 bases not matched to a gene. Germline values: CDR1 GTSNPN, CDR2 SVGIG (reference sequence). CDR3 protein: CAWRDTGLAGGPITGELFF. CDR3 nucleotides: TGTGCCTGGAGGGATACGGGACTAGCGGGGGGGCCGATCACCGGGGAGCTGTTTTTT.

This chain uses TRBV5-8 with TRBJ1-4, with no clear D. This CDR3 is 13 amino acids long. Trimming pared 5 bases from V and 4 bases from J, leaving 9 bases between. Germline CDR1 SGHTS, CDR2 YDEGEE. CDR3 protein: CASRVWGNEKLFF. CDR3 nucleotides: TGTGCCAGCAGAGTTTGGGGTAATGAAAAACTGTTTTTT.

This CDR3 is CASSRGLAGGDTQYF. The CDR3 nucleotides are TGTGCCAGCAGTCGGGGACTAGCGGGGGGCGATACGCAGTATTTT. The chain uses TRBV5-6 and TRBJ2-3, with 15 bases fitting TRBD2. V lost 5 bases to trimming and J lost 6 bases; unmatched junction nucleotides: 4. Germline V CDR1 and CDR2: SGHDT, YYEEEE. The length of the CDR3 is 15 residues.